This T cell receptor beta chain was retrieved from a study of CD8 T cells in ankylosing spondylitis. Findings of the study overall: Researchers reportedly found disease-linked clones significantly enriched in matched ankylosing spondylitis synovial fluid. Disease-linked clones proved CD8+ and comparatively uncommon in peripheral blood. In ankylosing spondylitis blood, a motif of seven to nine highly homologous TCR beta variants appeared characteristic.

This clonotype was detected only a few times. The antigen is unknown. TCR beta libraries were made by quantitative 5'-RACE with molecular barcodes. MiXCR, run by TCRdb on the 5' RACE reads, gives a single entry per CDR3 protein. The sample has approximately 440,000 distinct CDR3 sequences, about 15% seen once; the top ten hold approximately 0.97%. Sample: blood, either unsorted or a sorted T cell fraction (not recorded which). This TCR was sampled from a male donor with ankylosing spondylitis.

Written as DNA, the CDR3 is TGCAGTGCTAGGCAGGGAGACACTGAAGCTTTCTTT. It translates to CSARQGDTEAFF. The chain combines TRBV20-1 with TRBJ1-1; a weak D match, TRBD1 (5 bases). This CDR3 is built from 12 residues. The ends were cut back, 3 bases at V and 3 bases at J, with 8 bases in the middle. CDR1 is DFQATT, CDR2 SNEGSKA, per germline (reference sequence).